This passage covers 25 T cell receptor beta chains from one sample sequenced in a study of patients and donors after allogeneic stem cell transplantation. TCRdb re-called the RT-PCR reads through MiXCR, storing one row per CDR3 protein. The sample holds approximately 90,000 distinct CDR3 sequences, 4% to 5% seen once. Material for sequencing was blood, either unsorted or a sorted T cell fraction (not recorded which). These receptors were collected from a human donor who was either an allogeneic HSCT recipient or a stem cell or donor lymphocyte infusion donor (not recorded which). It is not recorded whose cells these are; they may come from a transplant donor.

The table lists this clonotype with many counts. The V gene is TRBV7-9, the J gene TRBJ2-3; the D is unclear. CDR1 and CDR2 (germline): SEHNR, FQNEAQ (reference sequence). Deletions cut 5 bases from V and 0 bases from J, with 18 bases between. The CDR3 loop spans 17 amino acids. The CDR3 DNA reads TGTGCCAGCAGCCCCAAACGACGTCTCGAGAGCACAGATACGCAGTATTTT. Protein: CASSPKRRLESTDTQYF.

The chain joins TRBV27 to TRBJ2-5; D is possibly TRBD1 (5 bases). Germline V CDR1 and CDR2: MNHEY, SMNVEV (reference sequence). This CDR3 is 14 amino acids long. Trimming stripped 5 bases from V and 2 bases from J, with 12 bases between. The CDR3, as DNA: TGTGCCAGCAGTAGGCAGGGTCCTCAAGAGACCCAGTACTTC. Its translation is CASSRQGPQETQYF.

This clonotype was counted ten times or more. The V gene is TRBV18, the J gene TRBJ2-5; D ambiguous. The CDR3 spans 17 residues. CDR1 KGHSH and CDR2 LQKENI come from the germline V gene. V was pared by 4 bases and J by 3 bases, with 21 bases between. DNA of the CDR3: TGTGCCAGCTCACTCCTCGGTCGCGTCGTTGGTAAAGAGACCCAGTACTTC. Residues: CASSLLGRVVGKETQYF. Based on the CDR3 plus reference TRBV18 and TRBJ2-5, the full variable domain is NAGVMQNPRHLVRRRGQEARLRCSPMKGHSHVYWYRQLPEEGLKFMVYLQKENIIDESGMPKERFSAEFPKEGPSILRIQQVVRGDSAAYFCASSLLGRVVGKETQYFGPGTRLLVL.

The J gene is TRBJ2-3, the V gene TRBV4-1; D remains unclear. Germline CDR1 and CDR2: MGHRA and YSYEKL. The CDR3 has 13 amino acids. The V and J ends lost 0 bases and 7 bases respectively, with 8 bases between them. The CDR3 is CASSQDGKYTQYF. The CDR3 DNA sequence: TGCGCCAGCAGCCAAGATGGGAAATATACGCAGTATTTT.

This clonotype was found a few times. This chain connects TRBV4-1 to TRBJ1-2, with 8 bases that match TRBD1. The length of the CDR3 is 16 residues. The trim removed 2 bases at V and 5 bases at J, leaving 10 bases unmatched. Germline CDR1 reads MGHRA; CDR2 reads YSYEKL. The CDR3: CASSQIGDRPFYGYTF. The CDR3 region has the DNA TGCGCCAGCAGCCAAATCGGGGACAGGCCTTTTTATGGCTACACCTTC.

There are many counts of this clonotype. The chain employs TRBV11-1 and TRBJ2-3; D is ambiguous. Trimming stripped 5 bases from V and 0 bases from J, with 12 bases between. In germline, CDR1 is SGHAT, CDR2 FQDESV (reference sequence). The CDR3 extends over 15 amino acids. The CDR3, as DNA: TGTGCCAGCAGCCGTGACGGAACTAGCACAGATACGCAGTATTTT. This codes for CASSRDGTSTDTQYF.

In this sample, this clonotype turned up many times. The chain uses TRBV7-7 and TRBJ2-5; D is undetermined. V lost 1 base and J lost 3, with 9 bases in between. The CDR3 totals 14 residues. Germline-derived CDR1 and CDR2 are SSHAT and FNYEAQ (reference sequence). DNA of the CDR3: TGTGCCAGCAGCTTAGGCGCCCAGAAAGAGACCCAGTACTTC. Translated, it gives CASSLGAQKETQYF.

This clonotype has a count of ten or more. The chain employs TRBV12-3 or TRBV12-4 and TRBJ1-2, with 9 bases matching TRBD1. The CDR3 has 14 residues. V gave up 6 bases and J gave up 4 bases; unmatched junction bases: 6. The DNA for the CDR3 is TGTGCCAGCAGCCCCGGGACAGGGTTCTATGGCTACACCTTC. Translated: CASSPGTGFYGYTF.

This clonotype has more than one count but fewer than ten. V and J are TRBV6-1 and TRBJ2-5, with a tentative D call TRBD1 (5 bases). This CDR3 is 13 amino acids long. Germline-derived CDR1 and CDR2 are MNHNS and SASEGT. Trimming stripped 3 bases from V and 5 bases from J, with 10 bases between. The CDR3 coding sequence is TGTGCCAGCAGTGATAGGGGAATGGAGACCCAGTACTTC. The encoded protein is CASSDRGMETQYF.

This clonotype was counted between two and nine times. V and J are TRBV10-3 and TRBJ2-7, with D possibly being TRBD1 (5 bases). The germline V gene encodes CDR1 ENHRY and CDR2 SYGVKD. The CDR3 is made up of 15 amino acids. V was clipped by 0 bases and J by 5 bases, with 14 bases between them. The CDR3 protein is CAISESSGRHNEQYF. CDR3 DNA sequence: TGTGCCATCAGTGAGTCATCAGGGCGCCACAACGAGCAGTACTTC.

The table lists this clonotype with many counts. This rearrangement joins TRBV6-1 to TRBJ2-1, with a possible D match to TRBD2 (5 bases). CDR1 is MNHNS, CDR2 SASEGT, per germline. The CDR3 runs 13 residues. Trimming removed 1 base at V and 11 bases at J, with 12 bases between. The CDR3 is CASSEGVARKQFF. CDR3 sequence (DNA): TGTGCCAGCAGTGAAGGAGTAGCGCGGAAGCAGTTCTTC.

This clonotype was recorded many times. V is TRBV20-1 and J is TRBJ1-5; D is unclear. Germline V gene lookup returns CDR1 DFQATT and CDR2 SNEGSKA (reference sequence). The CDR3 is 13 amino acids. The germline V and J ends were trimmed by 0 bases and 7 bases, with 10 bases remaining between them. The CDR3 bases are TGCAGTGCTAGAGACGGGTTCGGACAGCCCCAGCATTTT. This gives the protein CSARDGFGQPQHF.

There are many counts of this clonotype. This chain links TRBV7-9 with TRBJ2-1; the match to TRBD2 covers 11 bases. The ends lost 4 bases at V and 2 bases at J; junction bases unmatched: 4. CDR3 length: 16 residues. Germline values: CDR1 SEHNR, CDR2 FQNEAQ (reference sequence). This CDR3 is CASSSGTSGPYNEQFF. The CDR3, as DNA: TGTGCCAGCAGCTCGGGGACTAGCGGCCCCTACAATGAGCAGTTCTTC.

Many counts were recorded for this clonotype. V and J are TRBV20-1 and TRBJ2-7; 9 bases fit TRBD1. The CDR3 is 17 residues long. J gave up 0 bases and V 0 bases, and 9 bases lay outside the gene matches. Germline CDR1 reads DFQATT; CDR2 reads SNEGSKA (reference sequence). The CDR3 region has the DNA TGCAGTGCTAGAGAGCAGCCCGGGACAGGGAGCTCCTACGAGCAGTACTTC. Translation gives CSAREQPGTGSSYEQYF.

This clonotype was counted a single time. In nucleotides, the CDR3 is TGTGCCAGCAGACCCGACGGGCTACGCACAGATACGCAGTATTTT. This codes for CASRPDGLRTDTQYF. J is TRBJ2-3 and V is TRBV6-1; unclear D gene. The ends were cut back, 6 bases at V and 1 base at J, with 14 bases in the middle. Germline values: CDR1 MNHNS, CDR2 SASEGT. This CDR3 spans 15 amino acids.

This clonotype appeared many times. The chain links TRBV20-1 to TRBJ1-1, with TRBD1 matching 10 bases. Per germline, CDR1 DFQATT and CDR2 SNEGSKA (reference sequence). This CDR3 spans 14 amino acids. V lost 4 bases and J lost 2; bases outside the gene matches: 4. CDR3 in amino acids: CSAKRQGANTEAFF. CDR3 DNA sequence: TGCAGTGCTAAAAGACAGGGGGCTAACACTGAAGCTTTCTTT.

This clonotype was picked up many times. The chain couples TRBV23-1 to TRBJ2-1; D uncertain. TRBV23-1 belongs to the ORF category, with a function that is uncertain. Deletions cut 1 base from V and 9 bases from J, with 19 bases between. There are 16 residues in the CDR3. CDR3 amino acids: CASSQFLPPTLSEQFF. The CDR3 DNA reads TGCGCCAGCAGTCAATTCCTTCCTCCTACGCTCAGTGAGCAGTTCTTC.

This clonotype showed up many times. Here the CDR3 reads CASSPGNSPLHF. The CDR3 nucleotides read TGTGCCAGCAGCCCGGGTAATTCACCCCTCCACTTT. This chain uses TRBV16 with TRBJ1-6; D gene uncertain. CDR1 KGHSY and CDR2 FQNENV come from the germline V gene. The CDR3 runs to 12 residues. Trimming shortened V by 4 bases and J by 6 bases, and 4 bases separated the two germline ends.

This clonotype came up a few times. V usage is TRBV9 and J usage is TRBJ2-5; a weak D match, TRBD2 (7 bases). CDR3 length: 15 residues. In germline, CDR1 is SGDLS, CDR2 YYNGEE. Trimming took off 0 bases at V and 5 bases at J, with 14 bases between the two ends. The CDR3 loop is CASSVGAGADETQYF. For the CDR3, the DNA is TGTGCCAGCAGCGTAGGGGCGGGGGCGGACGAGACCCAGTACTTC.

This clonotype was recorded at least ten times. This chain uses TRBV3-1 with TRBJ2-1, with TRBD2 identical over 10 bases. From germline, CDR1 is LGHDT and CDR2 YNNKEL (reference sequence). This CDR3 has 16 amino acids. J was trimmed by 9 bases and V by 5 bases; bases with no gene match: 13. The CDR3 region has the DNA TGTGCCAGCAGCTATAATCTAGCGGGAGCGGGGGGTGAGCAGTTCTTC. It codes for CASSYNLAGAGGEQFF.

The table lists this clonotype with many counts. For the CDR3, the DNA is TGCGCCAGCAGCCAAGCGGGATTGGGGACCTACGAGCAGTACTTC. It encodes CASSQAGLGTYEQYF. The genes are TRBV4-1 and TRBJ2-7, with D possibly matching TRBD2 (5 bases). In germline, CDR1 is MGHRA, CDR2 YSYEKL. This CDR3 contains 15 residues. Trimming shortened V by 1 base and J by 2 bases, and 12 bases separated the two germline ends.

This clonotype was observed at least ten times. The chain links TRBV2 to TRBJ1-2; D might be TRBD1 (5 bases). CDR3 size: 12 residues. Germline assignment: CDR1 SNHLY and CDR2 FYNNEI. V was pared by 6 bases and J by 12 bases, with 17 bases between. DNA of the CDR3: TGTGCCAGCAGACCGACGGAGGGCAGGGACACCTTC. This encodes CASRPTEGRDTF.

This clonotype was detected ten times or more. V and J are TRBV28 and TRBJ2-7; 7 nucleotides agree with TRBD1. Germline CDR1 reads MDHEN; CDR2 reads SYDVKM. The length of the CDR3 is 13 residues. The junction had 2 bases not matched to a gene; V was cut back by 5 bases and J by 1 base. The CDR3 spells CASSPGQSYEQYF. CDR3 nucleotide sequence: TGTGCCAGCAGTCCGGGACAGTCCTACGAGCAGTACTTC.

The chain uses TRBV20-1 and TRBJ2-7, with D perhaps matching TRBD1 or TRBD2 (5 bases each). The germline gives CDR1 DFQATT, CDR2 SNEGSKA (reference sequence). CDR3 length: 13 residues. V was cut by 6 bases and J by 2 bases, with 14 bases left in between. The CDR3 spells CSAPGPPPYEQYF. Written as DNA, the CDR3 is TGCAGTGCACCGGGACCACCTCCCTACGAGCAGTACTTC.

The sample holds a few counts of this clonotype. The rearrangement joins TRBV2 to TRBJ2-5; 12 bases are shared with TRBD1. The CDR3 runs 15 residues. Per the germline V gene, CDR1 is SNHLY and CDR2 is FYNNEI. The V and J ends lost 6 bases and 5 bases, in that order; junction bases with no gene match: 7. CDR3 DNA: TGTGCCAGCAGAACTCCGGGGACAGGGGGCGAGACCCAGTACTTC. Residues: CASRTPGTGGETQYF.